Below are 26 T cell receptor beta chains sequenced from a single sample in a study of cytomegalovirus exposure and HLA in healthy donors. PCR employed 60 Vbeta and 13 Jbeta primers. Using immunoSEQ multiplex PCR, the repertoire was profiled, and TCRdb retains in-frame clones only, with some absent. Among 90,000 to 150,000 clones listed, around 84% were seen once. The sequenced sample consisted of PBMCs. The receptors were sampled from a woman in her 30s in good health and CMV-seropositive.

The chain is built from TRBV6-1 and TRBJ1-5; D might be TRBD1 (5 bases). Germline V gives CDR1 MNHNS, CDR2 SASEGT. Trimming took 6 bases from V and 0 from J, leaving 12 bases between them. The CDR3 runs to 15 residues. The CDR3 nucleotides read TGTGCCAGCAGGCGGGGGGACTTTAGCAATCAGCCCCAGCATTTT. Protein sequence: CASRRGDFSNQPQHF.

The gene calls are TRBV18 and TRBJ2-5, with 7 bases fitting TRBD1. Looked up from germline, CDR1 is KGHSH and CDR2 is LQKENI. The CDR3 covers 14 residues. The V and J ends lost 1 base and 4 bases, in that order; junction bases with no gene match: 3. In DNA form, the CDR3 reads TGTGCCAGCTCACCACGGGGACAGCGAGAGACCCAGTACTTC. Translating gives CASSPRGQRETQYF.

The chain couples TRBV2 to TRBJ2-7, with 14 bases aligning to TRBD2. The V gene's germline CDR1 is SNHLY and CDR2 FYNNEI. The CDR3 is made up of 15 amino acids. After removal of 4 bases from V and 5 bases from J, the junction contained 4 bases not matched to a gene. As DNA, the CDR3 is TGTGCCAGCAGTGGACTAGCGGGGGGGCCCAACGAGCAGTACTTC. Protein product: CASSGLAGGPNEQYF.

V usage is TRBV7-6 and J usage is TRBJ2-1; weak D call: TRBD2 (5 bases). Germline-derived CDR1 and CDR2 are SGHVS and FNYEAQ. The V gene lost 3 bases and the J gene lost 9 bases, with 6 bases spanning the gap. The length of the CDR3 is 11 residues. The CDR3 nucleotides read TGTGCCAGCAGCTTCGGGATTGAGCAGTTCTTC. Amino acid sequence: CASSFGIEQFF.

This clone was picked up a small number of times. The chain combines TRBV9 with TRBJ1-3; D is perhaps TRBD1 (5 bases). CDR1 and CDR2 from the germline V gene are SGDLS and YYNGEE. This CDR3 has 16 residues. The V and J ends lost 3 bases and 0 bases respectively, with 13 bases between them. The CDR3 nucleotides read TGTGCCAGCAGCGCCACCCCGGGGGTCTCTGGAAACACCATATATTTT. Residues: CASSATPGVSGNTIYF. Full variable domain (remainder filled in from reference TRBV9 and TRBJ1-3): DSGVTQTPKHLITATGQRVTLRCSPRSGDLSVYWYQQSLDQGLQFLIQYYNGEERAKGNILERFSAQQFPDLHSELNLSSLELGDSALYFCASSATPGVSGNTIYFGEGSWLTVV.

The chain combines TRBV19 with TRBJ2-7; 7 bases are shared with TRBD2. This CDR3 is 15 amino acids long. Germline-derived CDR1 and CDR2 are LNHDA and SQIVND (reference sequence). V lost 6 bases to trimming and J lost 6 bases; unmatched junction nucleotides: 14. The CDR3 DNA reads TGTGCCAGTAGCCCAGACCGGGACTACGCTTCCGAGCAGTACTTC. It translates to CASSPDRDYASEQYF.

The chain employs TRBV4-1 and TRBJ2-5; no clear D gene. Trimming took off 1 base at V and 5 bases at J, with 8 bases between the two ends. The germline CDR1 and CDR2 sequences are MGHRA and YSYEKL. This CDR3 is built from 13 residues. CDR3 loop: CASSQAPSETQYF. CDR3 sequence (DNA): TGCGCCAGCAGCCAAGCTCCCTCGGAGACCCAGTACTTC.

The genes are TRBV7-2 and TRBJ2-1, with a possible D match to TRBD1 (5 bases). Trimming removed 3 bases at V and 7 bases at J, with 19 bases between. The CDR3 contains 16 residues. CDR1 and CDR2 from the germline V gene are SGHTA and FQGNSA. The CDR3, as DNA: TGTGCCAGCAGCTTCCCGCCGGGCAGGGCAAGGAATGAGCAGTTCTTC. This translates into CASSFPPGRARNEQFF.

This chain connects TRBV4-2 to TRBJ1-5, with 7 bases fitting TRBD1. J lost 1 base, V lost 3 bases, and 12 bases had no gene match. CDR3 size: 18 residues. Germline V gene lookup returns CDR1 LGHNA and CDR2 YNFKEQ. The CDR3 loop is CASSHPRRQGESNQPQHF. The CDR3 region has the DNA TGTGCCAGCAGCCATCCTAGGAGGCAGGGGGAAAGCAATCAGCCCCAGCATTTT.

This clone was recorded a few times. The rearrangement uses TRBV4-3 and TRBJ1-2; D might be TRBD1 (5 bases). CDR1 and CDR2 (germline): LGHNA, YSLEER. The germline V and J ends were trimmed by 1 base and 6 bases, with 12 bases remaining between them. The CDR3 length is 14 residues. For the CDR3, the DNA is TGCGCCAGCAGCCAAGCCGGGACTGGGGATGGCTACACCTTC. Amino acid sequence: CASSQAGTGDGYTF.

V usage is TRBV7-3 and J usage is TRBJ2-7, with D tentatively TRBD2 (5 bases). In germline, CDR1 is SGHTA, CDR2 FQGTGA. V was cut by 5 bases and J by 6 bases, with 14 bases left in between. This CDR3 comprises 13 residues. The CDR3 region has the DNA TGTGCCAGCAGCCCTGCCGTGGGGAGCGAGCAGTACTTC. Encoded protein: CASSPAVGSEQYF.

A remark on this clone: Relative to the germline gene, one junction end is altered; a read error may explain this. The CDR3: CASKPDRGSTIYF. CDR3 in DNA: TGTGCCAGCAAACCAGACAGGGGAAGCACCATATATTTT. The chain carries TRBV28 and TRBJ1-3; 8 positions match TRBD1. The CDR3 covers 13 residues. CDR1 MDHEN and CDR2 SYDVKM come from the germline V gene.

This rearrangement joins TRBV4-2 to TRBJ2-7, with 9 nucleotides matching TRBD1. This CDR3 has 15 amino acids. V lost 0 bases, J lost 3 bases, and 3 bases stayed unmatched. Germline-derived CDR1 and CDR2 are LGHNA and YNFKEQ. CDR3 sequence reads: CASSQDLGQGYEQYF. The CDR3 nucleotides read TGTGCCAGCAGCCAAGATCTGGGACAGGGCTACGAGCAGTACTTC.

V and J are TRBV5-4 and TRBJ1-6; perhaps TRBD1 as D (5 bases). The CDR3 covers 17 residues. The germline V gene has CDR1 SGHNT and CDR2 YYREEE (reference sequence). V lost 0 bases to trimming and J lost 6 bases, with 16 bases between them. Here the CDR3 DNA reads TGTGCCAGCAGCTTGGATCGGCGGGGGGGAATTAATTCACCCCTCCACTTT. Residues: CASSLDRRGGINSPLHF.

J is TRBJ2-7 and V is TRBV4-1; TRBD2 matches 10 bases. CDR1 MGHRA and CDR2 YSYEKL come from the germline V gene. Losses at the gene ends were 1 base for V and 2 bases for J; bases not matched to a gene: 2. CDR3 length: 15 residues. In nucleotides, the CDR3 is TGCGCCAGCAGCCAAGCCCTAGCGGGGGCCTACGAGCAGTACTTC. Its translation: CASSQALAGAYEQYF.

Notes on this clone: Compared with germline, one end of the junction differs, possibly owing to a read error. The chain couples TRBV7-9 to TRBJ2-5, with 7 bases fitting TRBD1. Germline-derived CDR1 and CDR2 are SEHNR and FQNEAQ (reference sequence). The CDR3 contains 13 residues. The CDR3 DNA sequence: TGTTCCAGCAGCGCGACAGGGCAAGAGACCCAGTACTTC. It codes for CSSSATGQETQYF.

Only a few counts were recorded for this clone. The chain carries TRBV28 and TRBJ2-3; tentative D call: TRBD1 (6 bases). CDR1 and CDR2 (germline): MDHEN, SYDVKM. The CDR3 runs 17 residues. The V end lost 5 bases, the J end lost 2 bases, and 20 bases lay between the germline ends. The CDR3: CASSLNQGPPPTDTQYF. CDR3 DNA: TGTGCCAGCAGTCTCAATCAGGGGCCTCCCCCCACAGATACGCAGTATTTT.

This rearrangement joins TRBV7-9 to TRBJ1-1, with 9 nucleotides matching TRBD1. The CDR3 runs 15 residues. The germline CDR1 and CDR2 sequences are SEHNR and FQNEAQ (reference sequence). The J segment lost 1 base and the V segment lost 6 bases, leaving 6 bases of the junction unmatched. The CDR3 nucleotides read TGTGCCAGCAGAAGGGGGGGACAGGGGAACACTGAAGCTTTCTTT. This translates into CASRRGGQGNTEAFF.

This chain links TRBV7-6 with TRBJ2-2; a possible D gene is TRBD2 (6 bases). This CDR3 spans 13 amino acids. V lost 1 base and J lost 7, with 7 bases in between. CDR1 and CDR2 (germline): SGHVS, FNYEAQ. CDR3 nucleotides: TGTGCCAGCAGCTTAGGCGGGGTCGGGGAGCTGTTTTTT. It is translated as CASSLGGVGELFF.

The CDR3 spells CASSLSGAETQYF. In DNA form, the CDR3 reads TGTGCCAGCAGCTTATCAGGGGCAGAGACCCAGTACTTC. This sequence joins TRBV11-3 and TRBJ2-5, with D maybe TRBD1 (6 bases). The germline V gene has CDR1 SGHNT and CDR2 YENEEA. The CDR3 is 13 amino acids. V was pared by 2 bases and J by 4 bases, with 8 bases between.

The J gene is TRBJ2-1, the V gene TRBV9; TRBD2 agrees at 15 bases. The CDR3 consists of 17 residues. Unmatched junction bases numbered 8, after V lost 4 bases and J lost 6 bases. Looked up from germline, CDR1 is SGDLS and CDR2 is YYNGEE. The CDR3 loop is CASSLGTSGGFSNEQFF. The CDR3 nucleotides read TGTGCCAGCAGCCTGGGGACTAGCGGGGGGTTCTCCAATGAGCAGTTCTTC.

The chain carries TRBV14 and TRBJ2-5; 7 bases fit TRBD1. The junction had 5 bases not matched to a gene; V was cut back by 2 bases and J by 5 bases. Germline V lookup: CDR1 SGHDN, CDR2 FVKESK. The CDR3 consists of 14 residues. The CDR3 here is CASSQFRGLETQYF. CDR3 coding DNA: TGTGCCAGCAGCCAATTTAGGGGGCTGGAGACCCAGTACTTC.

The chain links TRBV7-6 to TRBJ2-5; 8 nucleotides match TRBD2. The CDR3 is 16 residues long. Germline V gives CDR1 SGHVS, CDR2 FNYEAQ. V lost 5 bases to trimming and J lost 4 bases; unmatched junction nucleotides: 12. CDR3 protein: CASSALRGAGSETQYF. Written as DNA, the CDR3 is TGTGCCAGCAGCGCCCTGCGGGGGGCCGGGTCAGAGACCCAGTACTTC.

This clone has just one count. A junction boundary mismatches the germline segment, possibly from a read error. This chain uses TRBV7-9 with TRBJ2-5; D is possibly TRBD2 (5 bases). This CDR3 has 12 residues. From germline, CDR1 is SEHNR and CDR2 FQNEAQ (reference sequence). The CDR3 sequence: CSSSLSSGDEYF. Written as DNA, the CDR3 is TGTTCCAGCAGCTTATCTTCCGGGGATGAGTACTTC.

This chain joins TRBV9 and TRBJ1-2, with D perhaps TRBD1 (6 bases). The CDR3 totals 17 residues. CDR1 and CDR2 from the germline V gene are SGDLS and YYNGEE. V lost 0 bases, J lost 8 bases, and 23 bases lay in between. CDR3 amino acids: CASSVAATGDYLGGYTF. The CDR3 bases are TGTGCCAGCAGCGTAGCTGCGACAGGCGACTACCTGGGCGGCTACACCTTC.

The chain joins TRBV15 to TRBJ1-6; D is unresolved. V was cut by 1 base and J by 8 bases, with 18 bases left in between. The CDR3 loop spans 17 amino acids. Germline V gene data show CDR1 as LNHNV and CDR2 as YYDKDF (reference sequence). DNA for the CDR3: TGTGCCACCAGCAGAGCCCCCGGGAGGTCGGGCGATTCACCCCTCCACTTT. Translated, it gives CATSRAPGRSGDSPLHF.